Shown below are 30 T cell receptor beta chains from a single sample sequenced in a study of circulating and synovial CD4+ cells in juvenile arthritis. Sequencing used immunoSEQ multiplex PCR; TCRdb keeps in-frame clones, though not all of them. The sample lists about 36,000 clones, over 85% occurring once. Sequencing input: CD4+ T cells from blood. The receptors shown here come from a human donor with juvenile idiopathic arthritis.

This chain uses TRBV4-1 with TRBJ1-3; tentative D call: TRBD1 (6 bases). Looked up from germline, CDR1 is MGHRA and CDR2 is YSYEKL. Trimming left V 2 bases short and J 1 base short, with 15 bases between. The CDR3 spans 17 residues. The CDR3 loop is CASSQLKRDTSGNTIYF. CDR3 DNA sequence: TGCGCCAGCAGCCAATTGAAGCGGGACACTTCTGGAAACACCATATATTTT.

Remarks on this clone: Its ends do not fully match the called genes, so a read error is possible. Other nucleotide sequences in the sample specify the same CDR3. The V call is TRBV9, the J call TRBJ1-6; 9 positions agree with TRBD1. The V gene's germline CDR1 is SGDLS and CDR2 YYNGEE. This CDR3 comprises 15 residues. DNA for the CDR3: TGTGCCAGCAGCGTAGTAGGGACAGGGAATTCCCCCCTCCACTTT. Its translation is CASSVVGTGNSPLHF.

This clone has just a few counts. This chain uses TRBV6-4 with TRBJ2-4; 7 bases map to TRBD1. This CDR3 has 18 amino acids. CDR1 is MRHNA and CDR2 is SNTAGT in the germline V gene. The trim removed 6 bases at V and 9 bases at J, leaving 23 bases unmatched. This chain's CDR3 is CASSPDGTDRGVVGIQYF. CDR3 bases: TGTGCCAGCAGCCCTGACGGGACAGATAGAGGGGTCGTGGGCATTCAGTACTTC.

This chain connects TRBV2 to TRBJ1-5; 7 positions agree with TRBD1. Unmatched junction bases numbered 7, after V lost 6 bases and J lost 5 bases. The CDR3 sequence is 14 residues long. Germline-derived CDR1 and CDR2 are SNHLY and FYNNEI. This chain's CDR3 is CASSRDRADQPQHF. The DNA of the CDR3 is TGTGCCAGCAGCCGCGACAGGGCGGATCAGCCCCAGCATTTT.

The genes are TRBV6-5 and TRBJ2-7, with D maybe TRBD2 (7 bases). The CDR3 has 14 residues. The germline V gene encodes CDR1 MNHEY and CDR2 SVGAGI. Trimming removed 7 bases at V and 3 bases at J, with 16 bases between. The CDR3 DNA reads TGTGCCAGCAACAGGGAGGGGACATTCTACGAGCAGTACTTC. The encoded protein is CASNREGTFYEQYF.

The CDR3 coding sequence is TGTGCCAGCAGCTTTGGGACAGGGGCGAGGAGCACTGAAGCTTTCTTT. Protein sequence: CASSFGTGARSTEAFF. The gene calls are TRBV11-3 and TRBJ1-1, with 10 bases fitting TRBD1. This CDR3 is built from 16 residues. V shed 3 bases and J 4 bases; nucleotides not matched to a gene: 8. The V gene's germline CDR1 is SGHNT and CDR2 YENEEA. The variable domain in full, with the rest retrieved from reference TRBV11-3 and TRBJ1-1, is EAGVVQSPRYKIIEKKQPVAFWCNPISGHNTLYWYLQNLGQGPELLIRYENEEAVDDSQLPKDRFSAERLKGVDSTLKIQPAELGDSAVYLCASSFGTGARSTEAFFGQGTRLTVV.

The V gene is TRBV6-1, the J gene TRBJ1-2, with D possibly TRBD1 on 6 matching bases. CDR3 length: 14 amino acids. V lost 2 bases and J 3 bases, leaving 10 bases between the germline ends. Germline V gene sequence: CDR1 MNHNS, CDR2 SASEGT. Here the CDR3 reads CASSETGSYYGYTF. CDR3 sequence (DNA): TGTGCCAGCAGTGAAACAGGGAGTTACTATGGCTACACCTTC.

The J gene is TRBJ1-4, the V gene TRBV5-1; TRBD1 is a possible D gene (5 bases). The CDR3 runs 15 residues. Trimming removed 2 bases at V and 7 bases at J, with 15 bases between. Germline loops: CDR1 SGHRS, CDR2 YFSETQ. The CDR3 region is CASSFLGGEGEKLFF. The CDR3 DNA follows: TGCGCCAGCAGCTTCCTGGGGGGTGAGGGTGAAAAACTGTTTTTT.

The V gene is TRBV15, the J gene TRBJ2-7; D gene unclear. Trimming left V 0 bases short and J 7 bases short, with 4 bases between. The V gene's germline CDR1 is LNHNV and CDR2 YYDKDF (reference sequence). There are 11 residues in the CDR3. The CDR3 region has the DNA TGTGCCACCAGCAGAGAAGAGGAGCAGTACTTC. Translation gives CATSREEEQYF.

V and J are TRBV6-1 and TRBJ1-1; D possibly corresponds to TRBD1 (5 bases). Germline CDR1 reads MNHNS; CDR2 reads SASEGT. Trimming pared 5 bases from V and 5 bases from J, leaving 9 bases between. The CDR3 length is 12 residues. This CDR3 reads CASSLSGTEAFF. The CDR3 DNA follows: TGTGCCAGCAGTCTATCAGGGACTGAAGCTTTCTTT.

This chain connects TRBV5-1 to TRBJ2-1, with 13 bases identical to TRBD2. V gave up 4 bases and J gave up 7 bases; unmatched junction bases: 5. Germline V gene lookup returns CDR1 SGHRS and CDR2 YFSETQ. This CDR3 contains 15 residues. CDR3: CASSKGLAGRNEQFF. The DNA for the CDR3 is TGCGCCAGCAGCAAGGGACTAGCGGGGAGAAATGAGCAGTTCTTC. Full variable domain (rest looked up from reference TRBV5-1 and TRBJ2-1): KAGVTQTPRYLIKTRGQQVTLSCSPISGHRSVSWYQQTPGQGLQFLFEYFSETQRNKGNFPGRFSGRQFSNSRSEMNVSTLELGDSALYLCASSKGLAGRNEQFFGPGTRLTVL.

This chain uses TRBV7-2 with TRBJ1-6, with TRBD1 as a possible D gene (5 bases). The length of the CDR3 is 14 residues. In germline, CDR1 is SGHTA, CDR2 FQGNSA. V gave up 3 bases and J gave up 9 bases, with 12 bases separating them. CDR3 in DNA: TGTGCCAGCAGCTTCGGGCAGGGCGGTTCACCCCTCCACTTT. This sequence encodes CASSFGQGGSPLHF.

CDR3 DNA: TGTGCCAGCAGTCGGGACAGGGGGATGAACGAGCAGTACTTC. Encoded protein: CASSRDRGMNEQYF. This chain connects TRBV6-5 to TRBJ2-7, with TRBD1 identical over 11 bases. Germline V lookup: CDR1 MNHEY, CDR2 SVGAGI. This CDR3 has 14 amino acids. With V trimmed by 5 bases and J by 5 bases, 5 bases remained unmatched.

The J gene is TRBJ2-7, the V gene TRBV7-6; TRBD1 might be the D (6 bases). Germline values: CDR1 SGHVS, CDR2 FNYEAQ. CDR3 size: 14 residues. Trimming took off 1 base at V and 5 bases at J, with 12 bases between the two ends. The CDR3 reads CASSLGTESDEQYF. The CDR3 nucleotides are TGTGCCAGCAGCTTAGGGACAGAGTCTGACGAGCAGTACTTC.

The chain carries TRBV7-2 and TRBJ1-2, with TRBD1 matching over 7 bases. The CDR3 sequence is 13 residues long. CDR1 and CDR2 (germline): SGHTA, FQGNSA. The junction had 4 bases not matched to a gene; V was cut back by 2 bases and J by 7 bases. DNA for the CDR3: TGTGCCAGCAGCTTAAAACAGGGGAGTGGCTACACCTTC. It yields the protein CASSLKQGSGYTF.

The gene calls are TRBV10-3 and TRBJ1-3, with D maybe TRBD1 (6 bases). The V and J ends lost 4 bases and 0 bases respectively, with 13 bases between them. From germline, CDR1 is ENHRY and CDR2 SYGVKD. This CDR3 has 16 residues. CDR3 coding DNA: TGTGCCATCAGTGGGACAGCCGTGGTCTCTGGAAACACCATATATTTT. Protein sequence: CAISGTAVVSGNTIYF.

V usage is TRBV7-2 and J usage is TRBJ2-7, with TRBD2 identical over 15 bases. V was clipped by 4 bases and J by 2 bases; unmatched bases: 0. The CDR3 is made up of 15 amino acids. From germline, CDR1 is SGHTA and CDR2 FQGNSA. CDR3 sequence reads: CASSWTSGGAYEQYF. As DNA, the CDR3 is TGTGCCAGCAGCTGGACTAGCGGGGGGGCCTACGAGCAGTACTTC.

This chain connects TRBV5-1 to TRBJ2-7; possible D gene TRBD2, 5 bases. CDR3 size: 14 residues. Trimming left V 1 base short and J 2 bases short, with 10 bases between. Germline loops: CDR1 SGHRS, CDR2 YFSETQ. CDR3 bases: TGCGCCAGCAGCTTGCTCCCGGGGACCTACGAGCAGTACTTC. As protein: CASSLLPGTYEQYF.

The chain couples TRBV6-1 to TRBJ2-5; a possible D gene is TRBD1 (6 bases). Trimming took 2 bases from V and 5 from J, leaving 6 bases between them. The CDR3 contains 12 residues. In germline, CDR1 is MNHNS, CDR2 SASEGT. CDR3 DNA sequence: TGTGCCAGCAGTGAAAGGGGGGAGACCCAGTACTTC. Its protein is CASSERGETQYF.

The chain combines TRBV4-3 with TRBJ2-3, with 12 bases identical to TRBD2. Germline V lookup: CDR1 LGHNA, CDR2 YSLEER. V shed 4 bases and J 1 base; nucleotides not matched to a gene: 3. The CDR3 is 16 residues long. The CDR3 protein is CASSLRLAGGTDTQYF. The CDR3 nucleotides are TGCGCCAGCAGCCTCCGACTAGCGGGGGGCACAGATACGCAGTATTTT.

V and J are TRBV10-3 and TRBJ1-1; tentative D call: TRBD1 (5 bases). The length of the CDR3 is 15 residues. Trimming took 0 bases from V and 4 from J, leaving 12 bases between them. Germline CDR1 reads ENHRY; CDR2 reads SYGVKD. The CDR3, as DNA: TGTGCCATCAGTGAGTCGAATAGGGGTGGCACTGAAGCTTTCTTT. The encoded protein is CAISESNRGGTEAFF.

On this clone: The junction departs from germline at one end; a sequencing error may be responsible. The sample has other DNA sequences that encode this CDR3 too. V usage is TRBV9 and J usage is TRBJ1-6; possibly TRBD1 for D (6 bases). The germline V gene has CDR1 SGDLS and CDR2 YYNGEE. The CDR3 contains 14 residues. This CDR3 reads CASSVEGENSPLHF. CDR3 bases: TGTGCCAGCAGCGTAGAGGGGGAGAATTCCCCCCTCCACTTT.

This chain connects TRBV27 to TRBJ1-5; D is uncertain. Trimming cost V 8 bases and J 4 bases, with 12 bases left between them. The CDR3 is 13 residues long. Germline V gene data show CDR1 as MNHEY and CDR2 as SMNVEV (reference sequence). As DNA, the CDR3 is TGTGCCAGCCGTCAGAGGGCTAATCAGCCCCAGCATTTT. This encodes CASRQRANQPQHF.

A remark on this clone: An end of the junction differs from the germline gene, which may be a read error. In the same sample, other DNA sequences code for this CDR3. The rearrangement uses TRBV7-2 and TRBJ1-6; D is ambiguous. The V gene's germline CDR1 is SGHTA and CDR2 FQGNSA. The CDR3 totals 14 residues. This CDR3 reads CASSLVGGNSPLHF. The CDR3 DNA follows: TGTGCCAGCAGCTTAGTCGGCGGGAATTCCCCCCTCCACTTT.

This chain connects TRBV5-1 to TRBJ2-5; no clear D. This CDR3 spans 17 amino acids. The V gene's germline CDR1 is SGHRS and CDR2 YFSETQ. Trimming shortened V by 4 bases and J by 2 bases, and 21 bases separated the two germline ends. The CDR3 here is CASSPSSVLALQETQYF. CDR3 nucleotide sequence: TGCGCCAGCAGCCCCTCCAGTGTTTTGGCACTACAAGAGACCCAGTACTTC.

This chain connects TRBV12-5 to TRBJ1-2; D gene unclear. Germline CDR1 is LGHNT and CDR2 is FRNRAP. Trimming took off 7 bases at V and 3 bases at J, with 18 bases between the two ends. CDR3 length: 15 amino acids. The CDR3 coding sequence is TGTGCTAGTGTAGCCCCCGGCAGGAGGCACTATGGCTACACCTTC. It specifies CASVAPGRRHYGYTF.

The V and J genes are TRBV5-4 and TRBJ2-1; 11 bases are shared with TRBD1. With 3 bases clipped from V and 4 bases from J, the junction kept 3 bases outside the gene matches. The CDR3 length is 15 residues. CDR1 SGHNT and CDR2 YYREEE come from the germline V gene (reference sequence). Here the CDR3 DNA reads TGTGCCAGCAGCTCGGACAGGGGGCGATACAATGAGCAGTTCTTC. It codes for CASSSDRGRYNEQFF.

The chain combines TRBV7-2 with TRBJ2-7, with 13 bases fitting TRBD2. V trimming: 5 bases; J trimming: 1 base; junction bases outside the gene matches: 8. Germline CDR1 SGHTA, CDR2 FQGNSA. The CDR3 length is 17 residues. The CDR3, as DNA: TGTGCCAGCAGCCCCACTAGCGGGGGGGCTCCTTCCTACGAGCAGTACTTC. Protein: CASSPTSGGAPSYEQYF.

The chain links TRBV4-1 to TRBJ1-1; a possible D gene is TRBD1 (5 bases). CDR3 length: 16 residues. The V end was cut by 0 bases, the J end by 3 bases, with 14 bases between. Germline V gene sequence: CDR1 MGHRA, CDR2 YSYEKL. The CDR3 loop is CASSQDPYGGDTEAFF. In DNA form, the CDR3 reads TGCGCCAGCAGCCAAGATCCATACGGGGGGGACACTGAAGCTTTCTTT.

The chain carries TRBV2 and TRBJ2-3; TRBD2 is a possible D gene (5 bases). The germline V gene encodes CDR1 SNHLY and CDR2 FYNNEI. The CDR3 length is 14 residues. The V end was cut by 6 bases, the J end by 1 base, with 11 bases between. CDR3 sequence reads: CASRKRWGTDTQYF. The CDR3 DNA reads TGTGCCAGCAGGAAGCGGTGGGGCACAGATACGCAGTATTTT.